This T cell receptor beta chain appears in the sequencing data of a study of human T cells and chemical hapten exposure. This clonotype has ten or more counts. Time point denoted: patch test 3, about 24 weeks after DPC sensitization. Noted treatment: therapeutic diphenylcyclopropenone sensitization with weekly scalp DPC. Blood, whole and unfractionated, served as the source for total RNA extraction. Alopecia patients between 18 and 70 years old and suitable for DPC were used as donors. TCRdb re-analysed the RACE reads in MiXCR, keeping a single row per CDR3 protein. The sample includes tens of thousands of distinct CDR3 sequences, roughly 13% of them seen just once. Germline V gene data show CDR1 as SGHVS and CDR2 as FQNEAQ. The V end was cut by 1 base, the J end by 4 bases, with 19 bases between. This CDR3 has 17 amino acids.

The sample was whole blood, taken in connection with sensitization to the hapten diphenylcyclopropenone (DPC). The sequence came from a woman aged 40 to 50 with alopecia areata. Some clones in this sample may be carry-over from other donors' samples. The rearrangement joins TRBV7-8 to TRBJ2-5; possibly TRBD2 for D (5 bases). The CDR3 loop reads CASSLGGWLRLPETQYF. The CDR3 DNA is TGTGCCAGCAGCTTAGGAGGGTGGCTCCGTCTCCCAGAGACCCAGTACTTC.